Listed below are T cell receptor beta chains from one sample, sequenced in a study of T-cell memory formation after mild COVID-19. TCRdb analysed the 5' RACE reads with MiXCR anew, one entry per CDR3 protein. The data show 90,000 to 120,000 distinct CDR3 sequences, around an eighth seen once. Sequenced input: PBMCs or a T cell subset sorted from them (not recorded which). Receptor source: a young man who had mild COVID-19 (a few samples of this study predate the infection). Cell type and time point are not known. CDR3s include the opening cysteine and the closing phenylalanine or tryptophan. Fields, in order: D gene, J gene, V gene, clone size, CDR3 DNA, CDR3 protein. D genes are given only for firm matches. For some rows the clone size is stated as once, few or many, or as a class when expanded; others skip it.

NA TRBJ2-7 TRBV11-3 few TGTGCCAGCAGCTTAGGAGCGGGCCGACTCGACGAGCAGTACTTC CASSLGAGRLDEQYF
NA TRBJ1-1 TRBV7-8 NA TGTGCCAGCAGCGTCTCGACGGAGAACACTGAAGCTTTCTTT CASSVSTENTEAFF
NA TRBJ2-3 TRBV5-1 NA TGCGCCAGCAGCTTAGGAGTGGCCTCCACAGATACGCAGTATTTT CASSLGVASTDTQYF
TRBD1 TRBJ1-4 TRBV9 NA TGTGCCAGCAGCCCGTGGGACAGGCAGGGCGAAAAACTGTTTTTT CASSPWDRQGEKLFF
NA TRBJ2-7 TRBV5-5 few TGTGCCAGCAGCATGATTACGTCCGGGACCTACGAGCAGTACTTC CASSMITSGTYEQYF
TRBD1 TRBJ1-1 TRBV7-9 NA TGTGCCAGCAGCTTAGCGACAGGGGGGAACACTGAAGCTTTCTTT CASSLATGGNTEAFF
NA TRBJ1-5 TRBV6-5 few TGTGCCAGCAGTTACTTGATAAATCAGCCCCAGCATTTT CASSYLINQPQHF
NA TRBJ2-7 TRBV11-1 NA TGTGCCAGCAGCTTATGGTCGGGAAGCTCCTACGAGCAGTACTTC CASSLWSGSSYEQYF
NA TRBJ2-7 TRBV27 many TGTGCCAGCAGTTTCAGGGGCCGGTACGAGCAGTACTTC CASSFRGRYEQYF
TRBD2 TRBJ2-2 TRBV15 few TGTGCCACCAGCAGCGTGAGCGGGGGGTTCGGGGAGCTGTTTTTT CATSSVSGGFGELFF
NA TRBJ1-5 TRBV4-3 few TGCGCCAGCAGCCAAGATGCGGGGGGGCAGGGTCAGCCCCAGCATTTT CASSQDAGGQGQPQHF
NA TRBJ1-1 TRBV5-1 NA TGCGCCAGCAGCCGACGGAAGGTCGGGTCCAGCGGCACTGAAGCTTTCTTT CASSRRKVGSSGTEAFF
NA TRBJ2-7 TRBV18 NA TGTGCCAGCTCAGCTCAGGACAGAGGGAACGAGCAGTACTTC CASSAQDRGNEQYF
TRBD2 TRBJ2-1 TRBV18 many TGTGCCAGCTCACCAACGGGGGGGCCCCTAACTGAGCAGTTCTTC CASSPTGGPLTEQFF
TRBD2 TRBJ2-3 TRBV7-2 few TGTGCCAGCAGCTTAATTGGGGGGGCAGATACGCAGTATTTT CASSLIGGADTQYF
TRBD1 TRBJ2-2 TRBV25-1 NA TGTGCCAGCAGACTCCAGGACAGGGGCGCGGCCGGGGAGCTGTTTTTT CASRLQDRGAAGELFF
NA TRBJ2-1 TRBV7-9 NA TGTGCCAGCAGCCCACCGGGACCCACCGTCCATGAGCAGTTCTTC CASSPPGPTVHEQFF
TRBD2 TRBJ2-2 TRBV7-7 NA TGTGCTAGCAGCGACTCCGGGACTAGCCCCGGGGAGCTGTTTTTT CASSDSGTSPGELFF
NA TRBJ1-1 TRBV9 many TGTGCCAGCAGCGTAGAAGGAGAACTGAACACTGAAGCTTTCTTT CASSVEGELNTEAFF
TRBD1 TRBJ1-1 TRBV27 NA TGTGCCAGCAGTTTTCTACTTTCCGGGACAGGGATAACTGAAGCTTTCTTT CASSFLLSGTGITEAFF
NA TRBJ2-5 TRBV20-1 NA TGCAGTGCTAGTTCCGACATCGAGGAGACCCAGTACTTC CSASSDIEETQYF
TRBD2 TRBJ2-5 TRBV4-2 few TGTGCCAGCAGCCAGGGACTAGCGGGGGAAGAGACCCAGTACTTC CASSQGLAGEETQYF
NA TRBJ1-2 TRBV20-1 NA TGCAGTGCGGTCACTACGGACGGGATCTATGGCTACACCTTC CSAVTTDGIYGYTF
TRBD2 TRBJ2-1 TRBV20-1 many TGCAGTGCTGACGCTAGCGGGGGGGCGTCTGAGCAGTTCTTC CSADASGGASEQFF
NA TRBJ1-1 TRBV6-5 few TGTGCCAGCGGAGGTACTGAAGCTTTCTTT CASGGTEAFF
NA TRBJ1-1 TRBV4-3 NA TGCGCCAGCAGCCAAGAATATGGGGCACTCCAGACTGAAGCTTTCTTT CASSQEYGALQTEAFF
NA TRBJ2-1 TRBV27 few TGTGCCAGCAGTCCCCCGGACGGCTACTACAATGAGCAGTTCTTC CASSPPDGYYNEQFF
NA TRBJ2-1 TRBV19 few TGTGCCAGTAGTATAGGTCTAGTAGGGCATCTTAGGTTCTTC CASSIGLVGHLRFF
NA TRBJ1-2 TRBV7-8 many TGTGCCAGCACCTTACTCCAGGGCCCCTCCTATGGCTACACCTTC CASTLLQGPSYGYTF
NA TRBJ2-3 TRBV4-1 many TGCGCCAGCAGCCAAGGGCCGGGGGGCGGAACAGATACGCAGTATTTT CASSQGPGGGTDTQYF
NA TRBJ1-5 TRBV4-1 few TGCGCCAGCAGCCAAGTACAGGGCGGCAATCAGCCCCAGCATTTT CASSQVQGGNQPQHF
TRBD1 TRBJ1-2 TRBV25-1 few TGTGCCAGCAGTGAGAACAGGGGAAATGGTGGCTACACCTTC CASSENRGNGGYTF
NA TRBJ2-5 TRBV3-1 NA TGTGCCAGCAGCCAACCAGGTGGGACCCAGTACTTC CASSQPGGTQYF
NA TRBJ2-3 TRBV14 many TGTGCCAGCAGCCAAGATCCAACGGGGGCCACAGATACGCAGTATTTT CASSQDPTGATDTQYF
TRBD2 TRBJ2-1 TRBV5-4 few TGTGCCAGCACCTCCCGACTAGCGGGGGGGGATGAGCAGTTCTTC CASTSRLAGGDEQFF
TRBD2 TRBJ2-5 TRBV20-1 many TGCAGTGCTATGGCGGGGGTGGAGACCCAGTACTTC CSAMAGVETQYF
NA TRBJ2-5 TRBV9 many TGTGCCAGCAGCGTAGCTCCGTCCGTCCGTCCGGAAGGGACCCAGTACTTC CASSVAPSVRPEGTQYF
NA TRBJ1-2 TRBV9 NA TGTGCCAGCAGCGTAGGGGGGAAATATGGCTACACCTTC CASSVGGKYGYTF
TRBD1 TRBJ2-5 TRBV6-1 few TGTGCCAGCAGTGAATGGACAGGGATAGAGACCCAGTACTTC CASSEWTGIETQYF
NA TRBJ2-7 TRBV3-1 NA TGTGCCAGCAGCCAAGATAACAACTACGAGCAGTACTTC CASSQDNNYEQYF
NA TRBJ2-1 TRBV9 few TGTGCCAGCAGCCCATTCGGACCGAGTTTCTCCAATGAGCAGTTCTTC CASSPFGPSFSNEQFF
TRBD1 TRBJ2-1 TRBV27 NA TGTGCCAGCAGTTTACTCGGGACAGGGGGCGTTGAGCAGTTCTTC CASSLLGTGGVEQFF
NA TRBJ1-2 TRBV12-3/TRBV12-4 NA TGTGCCAGCAGTTTTGGGGATGGCTACACCTTC CASSFGDGYTF
NA TRBJ1-2 TRBV7-9 few TGTGCCAGCAGCTTTCAAGAGGACCGGGGCTATGGCTACACCTTC CASSFQEDRGYGYTF
NA TRBJ1-6 TRBV3-1 NA TGTGCCAGCAGCCAAGAGATTTTTAGAGGACGGCTCCATTCACCCCTCCACTTT CASSQEIFRGRLHSPLHF
TRBD1 TRBJ1-1 TRBV9 few TGTGCCAGCAGCGTAGAGGCAGGGGGGGATGAAGCTTTCTTT CASSVEAGGDEAFF
TRBD1 TRBJ2-3 TRBV12-3/TRBV12-4 few TGTGCCAGCAACCGCCGAGGGACAGGGGGCCTCGCAGATACGCAGTATTTT CASNRRGTGGLADTQYF
NA TRBJ2-1 TRBV6-2/TRBV6-3 NA TGTGCCAGCAGTTACTCTTGGGTCAATGAGCAGTTCTTC CASSYSWVNEQFF
NA TRBJ1-1 TRBV4-1 NA TGCGCCAGCAGCCAAGAGCCTGGGGCCCCTGAAGCTTTCTTT CASSQEPGAPEAFF
NA TRBJ2-3 TRBV21-1 few TGTGCCAGCGTGATTCCGAATACGCAGTATTTT CASVIPNTQYF
TRBD2 TRBJ2-4 TRBV12-3/TRBV12-4 many TGTGCCAGCAGCTATAGTGGGGGGGGACTTCAGTACTTC CASSYSGGGLQYF
NA TRBJ2-5 TRBV13 many TGTGCCAGCAGCCTAAAGGGGCAGGGACAAGAGACCCAGTACTTC CASSLKGQGQETQYF
TRBD2 TRBJ2-1 TRBV11-2 NA TGTGCCAGCAGCTTATTAGCCCTAGCGGGGGGCCGGTTGAATGAGCAGTTCTTC CASSLLALAGGRLNEQFF
NA TRBJ1-5 TRBV6-1 few TGTGCCAGCAGTGTCTTTCTGGGTAGCAATCAGCCCCAGCATTTT CASSVFLGSNQPQHF
TRBD1 TRBJ2-1 TRBV4-3 NA TGCGCCAGCAGCCAAGATCGGACAGGGAGCTCCTACAATGAGCAGTTCTTC CASSQDRTGSSYNEQFF
TRBD1 TRBJ2-4 TRBV5-1 many TGCGCCAGCAGCTACTCTGAGGGGACAGGGCAAGCACTAGCCAAAAACATTCAGTACTTC CASSYSEGTGQALAKNIQYF
NA TRBJ2-5 TRBV29-1 NA TGCAGCGTACCCGCTAGCCAAGAGACCCAGTACTTC CSVPASQETQYF